Here is one T cell receptor beta chain with its context. Its matching antigen is unknown. In the PCR, 60 Vbeta and 13 Jbeta primers were used. Authors' processing steps: The authors later counted 75 million to 90 million unique TCR beta chains, roughly 10 million of them shared. This table comes from immunoSEQ multiplex PCR, and its TCRdb copy is limited to in-frame clones, with some not included. V and J calls and clone size are copied from that table; D and trimming were computed from the DNA. The table has tens of thousands of clones, roughly 86% seen once. The sample originates from a study of cytomegalovirus exposure and HLA in healthy donors. Whole-study findings and limits: Rare TCR sequences predominated, though certain public TCRs were found in many donors. Later on, an analysis showed TCR association rates differing by HLA locus, with DRB1 the most and HLA-C the fewest.

The CDR3 extends over 15 amino acids. Germline-derived CDR1 and CDR2 are MNHEY and SVGAGI. J lost 8 bases, V lost 6 bases, and 9 bases had no gene match. The sequence came from a man aged 18 to 29 in good health and CMV-seronegative. The specimen sequenced was PBMCs. The chain recombines TRBV6-5 with TRBJ2-1, with 11 bases matching TRBD2. The DNA for the CDR3 is TGTGCCAGCAGCTCCGGGACTAGCGGAAAGGATGAGCAGTTCTTC. This encodes CASSSGTSGKDEQFF.